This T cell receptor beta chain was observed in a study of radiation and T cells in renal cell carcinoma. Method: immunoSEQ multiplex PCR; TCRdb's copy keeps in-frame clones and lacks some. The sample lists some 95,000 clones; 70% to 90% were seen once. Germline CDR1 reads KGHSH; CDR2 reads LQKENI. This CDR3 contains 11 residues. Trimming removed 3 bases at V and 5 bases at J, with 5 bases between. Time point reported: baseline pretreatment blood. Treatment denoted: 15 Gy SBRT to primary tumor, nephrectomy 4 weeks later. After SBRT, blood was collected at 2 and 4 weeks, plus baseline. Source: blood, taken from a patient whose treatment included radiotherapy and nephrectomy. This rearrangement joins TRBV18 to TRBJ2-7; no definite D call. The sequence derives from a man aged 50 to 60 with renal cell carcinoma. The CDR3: CASSPSDEQYF. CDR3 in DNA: TGTGCCAGCTCACCGTCTGACGAGCAGTACTTC. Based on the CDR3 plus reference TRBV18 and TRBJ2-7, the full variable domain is NAGVMQNPRHLVRRRGQEARLRCSPMKGHSHVYWYRQLPEEGLKFMVYLQKENIIDESGMPKERFSAEFPKEGPSILRIQQVVRGDSAAYFCASSPSDEQYFGPGTRLTVT.